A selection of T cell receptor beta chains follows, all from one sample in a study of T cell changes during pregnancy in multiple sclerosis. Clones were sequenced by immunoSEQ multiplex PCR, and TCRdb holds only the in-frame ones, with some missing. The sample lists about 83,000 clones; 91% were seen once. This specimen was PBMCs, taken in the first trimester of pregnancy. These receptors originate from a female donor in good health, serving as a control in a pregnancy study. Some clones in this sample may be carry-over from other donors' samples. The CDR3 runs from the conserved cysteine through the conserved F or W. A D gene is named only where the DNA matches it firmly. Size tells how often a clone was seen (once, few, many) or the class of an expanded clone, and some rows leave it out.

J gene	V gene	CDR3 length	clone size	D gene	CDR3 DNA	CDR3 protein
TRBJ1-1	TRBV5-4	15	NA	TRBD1	TGTGCCAGCAGCTTGGCCGGACAGGGAACGGCTGAAGCTTTCTTT	CASSLAGQGTAEAFF
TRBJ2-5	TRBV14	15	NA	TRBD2	TGTGCCAGCAGCCTCCGACTAGCGGGAGTGGAGACCCAGTACTTC	CASSLRLAGVETQYF
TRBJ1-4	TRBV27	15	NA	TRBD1	TGTGCCAGCAGCCGAAAAGGACAGGGGAGTGAAAAACTGTTTTTT	CASSRKGQGSEKLFF
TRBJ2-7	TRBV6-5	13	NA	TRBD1	TGTGCCAGCAGTGACAGGGGTGGTTACGAGCAGTACTTC	CASSDRGGYEQYF
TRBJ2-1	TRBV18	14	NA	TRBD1	TGTGCCAGCGACCGGGACAGGGTCTACAATGAGCAGTTCTTC	CASDRDRVYNEQFF
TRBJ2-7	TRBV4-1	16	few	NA	TGCGCCAGCAGCCAAGTGGATCTAGTTTCTACCTACGAGCAGTACTTC	CASSQVDLVSTYEQYF
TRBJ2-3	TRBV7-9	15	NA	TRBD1	TGTGCCAGCAGCGCCCGGACAGGGATGGCAGATACGCAGTATTTT	CASSARTGMADTQYF
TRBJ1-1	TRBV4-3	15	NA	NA	TGCGCCAGCAGCCAAGAATGGGGCTTGAGCACTGAAGCTTTCTTT	CASSQEWGLSTEAFF
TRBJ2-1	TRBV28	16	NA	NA	TGTGCCAGCACAACCCCAGCGGCGGGCTTTTTGAGTGAGCAGTTCTTC	CASTTPAAGFLSEQFF
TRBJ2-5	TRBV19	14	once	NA	TGTGCCAGTAGTATTCGTGTGGGGGGAGAGACCCAGTACTTC	CASSIRVGGETQYF
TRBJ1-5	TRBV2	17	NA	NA	TGTGCCAGCGCGAGGGTCGACCTCGGGTATAGCAATCAGCCCCAGCATTTT	CASARVDLGYSNQPQHF
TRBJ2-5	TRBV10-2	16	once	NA	TGCGCCAGCAGTGAGTCTGGCGGGGGCCTCCAAGAGACCCAGTACTTC	CASSESGGGLQETQYF
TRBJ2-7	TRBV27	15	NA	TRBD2	TGTGCCAGCAGTTTAATGGCGGGAGGGCCCTACGAGCAGTACTTC	CASSLMAGGPYEQYF
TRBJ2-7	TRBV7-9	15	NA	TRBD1	TGTGCCAGCAGCTTAGAGGGACAGGGGGTCTACGAGCAGTACTTC	CASSLEGQGVYEQYF
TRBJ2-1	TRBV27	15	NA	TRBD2	TGTGCCAGCAGTCCGAGCGGGAGCTCCTACAATGAGCAGTTCTTC	CASSPSGSSYNEQFF
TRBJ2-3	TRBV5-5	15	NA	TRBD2	TGTGCCAGCAGCCGCCTCGAGCGGGGGGACGATACGCAGTATTTT	CASSRLERGDDTQYF
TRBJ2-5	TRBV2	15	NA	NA	TGTGCCAGCAGTTACGACCGGGACAACCAAGAGACCCAGTACTTC	CASSYDRDNQETQYF
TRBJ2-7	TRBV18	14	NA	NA	TGTGCCAGCTCCGACGGCAGGCAGGGATACGAGCAGTACTTC	CASSDGRQGYEQYF
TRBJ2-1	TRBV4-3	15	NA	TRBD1	TGCGCCAGCAGCCGGGACAGGGAGGCCTACAATGAGCAGTTCTTC	CASSRDREAYNEQFF
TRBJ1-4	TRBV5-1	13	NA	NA	TGCGCCAGCAGCAGGGTGAGGGGGGAAAAACTGTTTTTT	CASSRVRGEKLFF
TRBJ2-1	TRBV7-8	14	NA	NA	TGTGCCAGCAGCCTGACAGAAGCATACAATGAGCAGTTCTTC	CASSLTEAYNEQFF
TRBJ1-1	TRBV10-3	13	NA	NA	TGTGCCAGCTTTACAGGGTCGAACACTGAAGCTTTCTTT	CASFTGSNTEAFF
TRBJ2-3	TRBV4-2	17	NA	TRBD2	TGTGCCAGCAGCCAAGAGGTGACTAGCGGGAGCGCAGATACGCAGTATTTT	CASSQEVTSGSADTQYF
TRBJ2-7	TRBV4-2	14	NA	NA	TGTGCCAGCAGCCCGGGTGGAGGTCCGGACGAGCAGTACTTC	CASSPGGGPDEQYF
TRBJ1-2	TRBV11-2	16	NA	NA	TGTGCCAGCAGCTTTTCCATAAACCAGGGTAACTATGGCTACACCTTC	CASSFSINQGNYGYTF
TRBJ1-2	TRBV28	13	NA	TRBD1	TGTGCCAGCAGGAAACAGGGGGCGCAAGGCTACACCTTC	CASRKQGAQGYTF
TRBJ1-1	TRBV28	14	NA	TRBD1	TGTGCCAGCAGTCTCGGACAGGACCTCCCTGAAGCTTTCTTT	CASSLGQDLPEAFF
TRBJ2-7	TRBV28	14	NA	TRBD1	TGTGCCACCACCGTGGGGGACAGCTCCTACGAGCAGTACTTC	CATTVGDSSYEQYF
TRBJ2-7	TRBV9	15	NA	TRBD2	TGTGCCAGCAGCCCTAGCGGAACCCACGGTGGGGAGCAGTACTTC	CASSPSGTHGGEQYF
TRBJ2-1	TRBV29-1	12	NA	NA	TGCAGCGCCCCGACAGGCTACAATGAGCAGTTCTTC	CSAPTGYNEQFF
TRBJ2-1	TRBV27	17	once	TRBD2	TGTGCCAGCAGACCGATCTTAAGCGGGAGTTCCTACAATGAGCAGTTCTTC	CASRPILSGSSYNEQFF
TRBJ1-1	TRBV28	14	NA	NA	TGTGCCAGCAGTTTGAGGTCCCCGAACACTGAAGCTTTCTTT	CASSLRSPNTEAFF
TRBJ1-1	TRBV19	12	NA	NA	TGTGCCAGCTACCCGAGGTACACTGAAGCTTTCTTT	CASYPRYTEAFF
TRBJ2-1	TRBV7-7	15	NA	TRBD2	TGTGCTAGCAGCTCCGGGACTAGCGGATACAATGAGCAGTTCTTC	CASSSGTSGYNEQFF
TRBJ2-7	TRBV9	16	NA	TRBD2	TGTGCCAGCAGCAAAGCTATAAGCGGGAGTAAGTACGAGCAGTACTTC	CASSKAISGSKYEQYF
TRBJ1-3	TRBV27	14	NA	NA	TGTGCCAGCAGTAATTCGGTTACTGGAAACACCATATATTTT	CASSNSVTGNTIYF
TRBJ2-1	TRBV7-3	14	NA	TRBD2	TGTGCCAGCAGCTTAAACGGACTAGCTGGTGAGCAGTTCTTC	CASSLNGLAGEQFF
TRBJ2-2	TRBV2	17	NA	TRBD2	TGTGCCAGCAGCCGCCCCTCTAGCGGGGGGAACACCGGGGAGCTGTTTTTT	CASSRPSSGGNTGELFF
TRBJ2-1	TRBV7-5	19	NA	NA	TGTGCCAGAAGCGCAAGGCGGAGTCGGTACCGATTCGGGTCTAATGAGCAGTTCTTC	CARSARRSRYRFGSNEQFF
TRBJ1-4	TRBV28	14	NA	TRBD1	TGTGCCAGCACCAATACAGGGGGCGTCAGAAAACTGTTTTTT	CASTNTGGVRKLFF
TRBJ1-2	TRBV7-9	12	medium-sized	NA	TGTGCCAGCAGCGACAGAGCAGATGGCTACACCTTC	CASSDRADGYTF
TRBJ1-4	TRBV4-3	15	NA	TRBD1	TGCGCCAGCAGCCAAGGGGGACAGTCTAATGAAAAACTGTTTTTT	CASSQGGQSNEKLFF
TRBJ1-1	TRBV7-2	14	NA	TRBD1	TGTGCCAGCAGCTTTCTGACAGGGAGGTCTGAAGCTTTCTTT	CASSFLTGRSEAFF
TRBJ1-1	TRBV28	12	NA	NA	TGTGCCAGCAGTTCAGGGTGGACTGAAGCTTTCTTT	CASSSGWTEAFF
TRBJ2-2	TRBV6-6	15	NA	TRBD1	TGTGCCAGCATATCCGGGACAGGGGTAACCGGGGAGCTGTTTTTT	CASISGTGVTGELFF
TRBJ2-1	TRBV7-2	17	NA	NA	TGTGCCAGCAGCTCAACCTACAGGGTTCCGTCCTACAATGAGCAGTTCTTC	CASSSTYRVPSYNEQFF
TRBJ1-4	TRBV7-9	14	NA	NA	TGTGCCAGCAGCTCTGGGGAGGGTGATGAAAAACTGTTTTTT	CASSSGEGDEKLFF
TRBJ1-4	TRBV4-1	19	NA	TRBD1	TGCGCCAGCAGCCAAGGCCCGCTCCGACAGGGGGCGCAGGGGGAAAAACTGTTTTTT	CASSQGPLRQGAQGEKLFF
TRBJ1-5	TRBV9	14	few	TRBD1	TGTGCCAGCAGCGTAGGACAGGGGGACCAGCCCCAGCATTTT	CASSVGQGDQPQHF
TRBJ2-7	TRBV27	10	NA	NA	TGTGCCAGCAGCACCTACGAGCAGTACTTC	CASSTYEQYF